This T cell receptor (beta chain) was profiled in a study of T cell repertoires in cytomegalovirus infection. Study overall: CMV epitopes that were recently identified and HLA-C-restricted were used alongside well-studied HLA-B-restricted ones. It was the public TCR beta signatures that indicated both CMV infection and matching HLA type. Study observations and caveats: The study found HLA-C-restricted CMV-specific TCR beta clonotypes dominating the ex vivo response.

TCRdb re-called the reads through MiXCR, storing one row per CDR3 protein. The data show approximately 81,000 distinct CDR3 sequences, with more than 20% seen just once and approximately 48% held by the top ten. This clonotype came up many times. Its specificity is not known. CDR1 is SGHTA and CDR2 is FQGTGA in the germline V gene. The CDR3 is 15 residues long. The germline V and J ends were trimmed by 4 bases and 3 bases, with 15 bases remaining between them. This TCR came from a human donor in good health (CMV status not recorded). Some clones in this sample may be carry-over from other donors' samples. This chain uses TRBV7-3 with TRBJ1-2; perhaps TRBD1 as D (5 bases). The material was CD8+ T cells from cultured PBMCs, obtained from culture after CMV antigen stimulation. The CDR3 DNA sequence: TGTGCCAGCAGCTCGCTAATCGGGACGGACTATGGCTACACCTTC. Its protein product is CASSSLIGTDYGYTF.